This T cell receptor beta chain was profiled in a study of control samples from healthy donors and cancer patients. Produced via immunoSEQ multiplex PCR; TCRdb's table is partial and in-frame only. The sample records under 140,000 clones, 88% being singletons. Source material: PBMCs. This clonotype was sampled from a woman in her sixties with lung cancer.

The CDR3 DNA sequence: TGTGCTAGTGGTGAGACAGGGTTAGATGGCTACACCTTC. Translation: CASGETGLDGYTF. V usage is TRBV12-5 and J usage is TRBJ1-2, with 7 bases matching TRBD1. Per the germline V gene, CDR1 is LGHNT and CDR2 is FRNRAP. This CDR3 contains 13 residues. V trimming: 5 bases; J trimming: 6 bases; junction bases outside the gene matches: 6.